These T cell receptor beta chains were read from a single sample in a study of healthy donors' naive CD4 and CD8 T cells. TCRdb called the reads again in MiXCR, with one record for every CDR3 protein. The table shows approximately 180,000 distinct CDR3 sequences, with 65% to 75% occurring only once. Sequencing used naive CD4+ and CD8+ T cells sorted from blood, pooled from several donors. All receptors come from a pool of human donors in good health; the sample pools cells from several healthy donors. CDR3s include the opening cysteine and the closing phenylalanine or tryptophan. Fields, in order: CDR3 length, V gene, clone size, D gene, J gene, CDR3 protein, CDR3 DNA. A D gene is named only where the DNA matches it firmly. Size tells how often a clone was seen (once, few, many) or the class of an expanded clone, and some rows leave it out.

CDR3 length: 15; V gene: TRBV6-5; clone size: NA; D gene: TRBD2; J gene: TRBJ2-1; CDR3 protein: CASSLLAGGSNEQFF; CDR3 DNA: TGTGCCAGCAGCCTCCTAGCGGGGGGCTCCAATGAGCAGTTCTTC
CDR3 length: 15; V gene: TRBV5-6; clone size: NA; D gene: NA; J gene: TRBJ1-1; CDR3 protein: CASSFSYGGLREAFF; CDR3 DNA: TGTGCCAGCAGCTTCTCCTACGGGGGGCTTAGGGAAGCTTTCTTT
CDR3 length: 12; V gene: TRBV29-1; clone size: NA; D gene: NA; J gene: TRBJ1-2; CDR3 protein: CSVETVAYGYTF; CDR3 DNA: TGCAGCGTTGAAACAGTGGCCTATGGCTACACCTTC
CDR3 length: 15; V gene: TRBV27; clone size: NA; D gene: NA; J gene: TRBJ2-1; CDR3 protein: CASRSYRVHLDEQFF; CDR3 DNA: TGTGCCAGCAGATCATACAGGGTCCATCTCGATGAGCAGTTCTTC
CDR3 length: 11; V gene: TRBV6-6; clone size: few; D gene: NA; J gene: TRBJ2-7; CDR3 protein: CASSYGTGQYF; CDR3 DNA: TGTGCCAGCAGTTACGGGACGGGGCAGTACTTC
CDR3 length: 11; V gene: TRBV19; clone size: NA; D gene: NA; J gene: TRBJ1-1; CDR3 protein: CASGRNAEAFF; CDR3 DNA: TGTGCCAGCGGTAGGAACGCTGAAGCTTTCTTT
CDR3 length: 14; V gene: TRBV5-6; clone size: few; D gene: NA; J gene: TRBJ2-1; CDR3 protein: CASSLGPGHNEQFF; CDR3 DNA: TGTGCCAGCAGCTTGGGACCGGGACACAATGAGCAGTTCTTC
CDR3 length: 16; V gene: TRBV15; clone size: few; D gene: NA; J gene: TRBJ1-2; CDR3 protein: CATSRDRLLSNYGYTF; CDR3 DNA: TGTGCCACCAGCAGAGATCGCCTCCTATCTAACTATGGTTACACCTTC
CDR3 length: 13; V gene: TRBV29-1; clone size: NA; D gene: NA; J gene: TRBJ2-3; CDR3 protein: CSVEPPSRDTQYF; CDR3 DNA: TGCAGCGTTGAACCCCCCTCGCGAGATACGCAGTATTTT
CDR3 length: 14; V gene: TRBV27; clone size: NA; D gene: NA; J gene: TRBJ1-1; CDR3 protein: CASSTRRQNTEAFF; CDR3 DNA: TGTGCCAGCTCTACGAGGCGACAGAACACTGAAGCTTTCTTT
CDR3 length: 13; V gene: TRBV24-1; clone size: once; D gene: NA; J gene: TRBJ2-1; CDR3 protein: CATSDPLYHEQFF; CDR3 DNA: TGTGCCACCAGTGATCCACTGTACCATGAGCAGTTCTTC
CDR3 length: 15; V gene: TRBV6-5; clone size: NA; D gene: TRBD2; J gene: TRBJ2-3; CDR3 protein: CASSYKAGGTDTQYF; CDR3 DNA: TGTGCCAGCAGTTACAAGGCGGGGGGAACAGATACGCAGTATTTT
CDR3 length: 13; V gene: TRBV29-1; clone size: NA; D gene: NA; J gene: TRBJ1-1; CDR3 protein: CSVAWGGNTEAFF; CDR3 DNA: TGCAGCGTTGCCTGGGGCGGGAACACTGAAGCTTTCTTT
CDR3 length: 16; V gene: TRBV19; clone size: NA; D gene: NA; J gene: TRBJ1-1; CDR3 protein: CASSIAPPGFGTEAFF; CDR3 DNA: TGTGCCAGTAGTATAGCCCCTCCCGGTTTCGGGACTGAAGCTTTCTTT
CDR3 length: 10; V gene: TRBV29-1; clone size: few; D gene: NA; J gene: TRBJ1-1; CDR3 protein: CSAQATEAFF; CDR3 DNA: TGCAGCGCCCAGGCGACTGAAGCTTTCTTT
CDR3 length: 14; V gene: TRBV13; clone size: NA; D gene: NA; J gene: TRBJ2-7; CDR3 protein: CASSLGTASYEQYF; CDR3 DNA: TGTGCCAGCAGCTTAGGGACTGCGTCCTACGAGCAGTACTTC